The 26 T cell receptor beta chains reported below all come from one sample, sequenced in a study of Graves' ophthalmopathy and Graves' hyperthyroidism. TCR beta CDR3 amplification used RNA transcripts. First-round RT-PCR used HTBI primers; second-round multiplex PCR followed. One entry per CDR3 protein results from TCRdb running MiXCR on the multiplex PCR reads. The sample lists a few hundred thousand distinct CDR3 sequences; about 15% were seen once. The sample comprised peripheral blood. The receptors were sampled from an adult woman with stable Graves' hyperthyroidism.

This clonotype was detected many times. This chain uses TRBV6-1 with TRBJ2-4; no clear D. The CDR3 is made up of 14 amino acids. With 1 base removed from V and 3 bases from J, the gap between germline ends came to 7 bases. Per germline, CDR1 MNHNS and CDR2 SASEGT. CDR3 amino acids: CASSEGRLKNIQYF. The CDR3 DNA reads TGTGCCAGCAGTGAAGGCAGACTCAAAAACATTCAGTACTTC.

Remarks on this clonotype: This may stem from a read error, because a much larger clone lies one nucleotide away. The chain links TRBV29-1 to TRBJ2-7, with D unresolved. CDR3 size: 13 residues. Germline values: CDR1 SQVTM, CDR2 ANQGSEA. The CDR3 DNA reads as TGCAGCGCGTTGAGCCTAGACTCCTACGAGCAGGACTTC. Protein: CSALSLDSYEQDF.

This clonotype was counted a few times. V and J are TRBV4-2 and TRBJ1-6, with 12 bases lining up with TRBD1. CDR1 and CDR2 from the germline V gene are LGHNA and YNFKEQ. The CDR3 has 18 amino acids. Trimming cost V 1 base and J 8 bases; bases outside gene matches: 9. As DNA, the CDR3 is TGTGCCAGCAGCCAAGGTTCCCCGGGACAGGGGGCTCATTCACCCCTCCACTTT. As protein: CASSQGSPGQGAHSPLHF.

The table lists this clonotype with a few counts. The V call is TRBV19, the J call TRBJ1-2; no definite D call. Deletions cut 5 bases from V and 8 bases from J, with 21 bases between. From germline, CDR1 is LNHDA and CDR2 SQIVND (reference sequence). The CDR3 is 15 residues long. CDR3 amino acids: CASSPLGGKYVGYTF. CDR3 in DNA: TGTGCCAGTAGTCCCCTAGGAGGGAAGTACGTGGGCTACACCTTC.

Comment on this clonotype: Possible read error: a much larger clone is one base away. This chain connects TRBV28 to TRBJ2-7; 10 bases line up with TRBD2. Germline V CDR1 and CDR2: MDHEN, SYDVKM. V lost 5 bases, J lost 7 bases, and 11 bases stayed unmatched. The CDR3 contains 15 residues. The CDR3 DNA reads as TGTGCCAGCAGTGTTGCTAGCGGGAGTGCGGGGGAGCAGTACTTC. Its translation is CASSVASGSAGEQYF. The entire variable domain, with the rest obtained from reference TRBV28 and TRBJ2-7, is as follows: DVKVTQSSRYLVKRTGEKVFLECVQDMDHENMFWYRQDPGLGLRLIYFSYDVKMKEKGDIPEGYSVSREKKERFSLILESASTNQTSMYLCASSVASGSAGEQYFGPGTRLTVT.

This clonotype showed up many times. The chain uses TRBV12-3 or TRBV12-4 and TRBJ1-1; 8 bases are a match to TRBD1. The V segment lost 4 bases and the J segment 1 base; nucleotides outside the gene matches: 11. The CDR3 is made up of 17 amino acids. This CDR3 is CASSSHSQGARNTEAFF. The CDR3 DNA sequence: TGTGCCAGCAGTTCCCACAGCCAGGGGGCGCGGAACACTGAAGCTTTCTTT.

This clonotype was detected ten times or more. The V gene is TRBV10-3, the J gene TRBJ1-2; 10 nucleotides agree with TRBD1. CDR1 is ENHRY, CDR2 SYGVKD, per germline. CDR3 size: 14 residues. V lost 8 bases, J lost 4 bases, and 7 bases stayed unmatched. The CDR3 region is CAIESRDRGYGYTF. In DNA, the CDR3 is TGTGCCATCGAGAGCCGGGACAGGGGCTATGGCTACACCTTC.

The table lists this clonotype with many counts. This chain links TRBV20-1 with TRBJ2-4; the match to TRBD1 covers 8 bases. V lost 3 bases and J lost 0; bases outside the gene matches: 7. This CDR3 is 16 amino acids long. Germline V gene data show CDR1 as DFQATT and CDR2 as SNEGSKA (reference sequence). The CDR3 DNA reads as TGCAGTGCTAGCCGACAGGGGACAGTAGCCAAAAACATTCAGTACTTC. As protein: CSASRQGTVAKNIQYF.

This clonotype turned up a few times. J is TRBJ2-7 and V is TRBV28, with D possibly matching TRBD2 (6 bases). Trimming pared 3 bases from V and 4 bases from J, leaving 16 bases between. In germline, CDR1 is MDHEN, CDR2 SYDVKM. This CDR3 contains 15 residues. The CDR3 spells CASSFRSGRGYEQYF. For the CDR3, the DNA is TGTGCCAGCAGTTTCAGGTCCGGGAGAGGGTACGAGCAGTACTTC.

This clonotype was recorded many times. The chain uses TRBV7-2 and TRBJ2-7, with 12 bases that match TRBD2. Germline V lookup: CDR1 SGHTA, CDR2 FQGNSA. The CDR3 length is 17 residues. The V segment lost 1 base and the J segment 0 bases; nucleotides outside the gene matches: 4. The CDR3 DNA is TGTGCCAGCAGCTTAGTAACTAGCGGGAGGCGCTCCTACGAGCAGTACTTC. As protein: CASSLVTSGRRSYEQYF.

The sample holds many counts of this clonotype. The chain employs TRBV19 and TRBJ1-5, with 8 bases aligning to TRBD1. The CDR3 totals 16 residues. In germline, CDR1 is LNHDA, CDR2 SQIVND (reference sequence). The trim removed 0 bases at V and 3 bases at J, leaving 4 bases unmatched. CDR3 amino acids: CASSIEGRGPNQPQHF. CDR3 bases: TGTGCCAGTAGTATAGAAGGCAGGGGGCCCAATCAGCCCCAGCATTTT.

The chain joins TRBV28 to TRBJ1-2; TRBD1 aligns across 10 bases. With V trimmed by 8 bases and J by 4 bases, 10 bases remained unmatched. The CDR3 is 15 residues long. Germline-derived CDR1 and CDR2 are MDHEN and SYDVKM. CDR3 sequence: CASDTGTGVGYGYTF. The DNA of the CDR3 is TGTGCCAGCGATACCGGGACAGGGGTTGGCTATGGCTACACCTTC.

This clonotype was counted at least ten times. The chain employs TRBV28 and TRBJ2-5; perhaps TRBD2 as D (5 bases). CDR1 and CDR2 from the germline V gene are MDHEN and SYDVKM. This CDR3 region has 15 residues. V gave up 4 bases and J gave up 2 bases, with 14 bases separating them. CDR3 nucleotide sequence: TGTGCCAGCAGTTACCAAATGGGGAGTCAAGAGACCCAGTACTTC. It codes for CASSYQMGSQETQYF.

Concerning this clonotype: A read error is likely, as this CDR3 ends without the conserved phenylalanine or tryptophan. V and J are TRBV20-1 and TRBJ2-7; TRBD1 matches at 7 bases. Germline CDR1 reads DFQATT; CDR2 reads SNEGSKA (reference sequence). The CDR3 length is 14 residues. Trimming cost V 0 bases and J 2 bases; bases outside gene matches: 4. The DNA of the CDR3 is TGCAGTGCTAGAGATCTCAGGGGGACCTACGAGCAGTACTTG. Protein product: CSARDLRGTYEQYL.

This clonotype appeared many times. The J gene is TRBJ2-7, the V gene TRBV30; no reliable D call. The germline V gene has CDR1 GTSNPN and CDR2 SVGIG (reference sequence). V was cut by 2 bases and J by 2 bases, with 7 bases left in between. The CDR3 sequence is 12 residues long. The CDR3 sequence is CAWSLLTYEQYF. The CDR3 DNA sequence: TGTGCCTGGAGTCTTCTGACCTACGAGCAGTACTTC.

This clonotype was detected many times. The chain uses TRBV7-2 and TRBJ1-2; D is uncertain. CDR1 and CDR2 from the germline V gene are SGHTA and FQGNSA. CDR3 length: 14 amino acids. V was clipped by 4 bases and J by 10 bases, with 19 bases between them. CDR3 nucleotides: TGTGCCAGCAGCTCGACTGACAAGCACGCATACTACACCTTC. Encoded protein: CASSSTDKHAYYTF.

There are many counts of this clonotype. The V and J genes are TRBV6-2 or TRBV6-3 and TRBJ1-5; TRBD1 matches at 7 bases. Looked up from germline, CDR1 is MNHEY and CDR2 is SVGEGT. The CDR3 is made up of 14 amino acids. Trimming removed 5 bases from V and 4 bases from J; junction bases left unmatched: 5. As DNA, the CDR3 is TGTGCCAGCAGTCAGGGACAGCGGAATCAGCCCCAGCATTTT. Its protein product is CASSQGQRNQPQHF.

This clonotype showed up many times. The rearrangement joins TRBV3-1 to TRBJ2-7; 8 bases align to TRBD2. The CDR3 totals 18 residues. The trim removed 3 bases at V and 3 bases at J, leaving 16 bases unmatched. Germline V gives CDR1 LGHDT, CDR2 YNNKEL (reference sequence). Here the CDR3 DNA reads TGTGCCAGCAGCCATCAACCACCTAGCGGGTGGAAGATCTACGAGCAGTACTTC. Translation gives CASSHQPPSGWKIYEQYF.

This clonotype was picked up many times. The gene calls are TRBV12-3 or TRBV12-4 and TRBJ2-7; 8 bases match TRBD1. This CDR3 region has 14 residues. J was trimmed by 3 bases and V by 7 bases; bases with no gene match: 8. As DNA, the CDR3 is TGTGCCAGCAATAACCGGGACAGGCACTACGAGCAGTACTTC. Its translation is CASNNRDRHYEQYF.

This clonotype has ten or more counts. The chain carries TRBV28 and TRBJ1-5; 10 bases are a match to TRBD1. V dropped 8 bases and J dropped 6; count of bases not matched to a gene: 10. CDR1 MDHEN and CDR2 SYDVKM come from the germline V gene. This CDR3 spans 15 amino acids. CDR3 in DNA: TGTGCCAGCGTCCCCGGGGGACAGGGGCTTCAGCCCCAGCATTTT. Translation: CASVPGGQGLQPQHF. Full variable domain (remainder filled in from reference TRBV28 and TRBJ1-5): DVKVTQSSRYLVKRTGEKVFLECVQDMDHENMFWYRQDPGLGLRLIYFSYDVKMKEKGDIPEGYSVSREKKERFSLILESASTNQTSMYLCASVPGGQGLQPQHFGDGTRLSIL.

This clonotype came up many times. V usage is TRBV3-1 and J usage is TRBJ1-1; D unclear. V was pared by 6 bases and J by 7 bases, with 9 bases between. This CDR3 contains 11 residues. The germline gives CDR1 LGHDT, CDR2 YNNKEL (reference sequence). The CDR3 region has the DNA TGTGCCAGCAGGGGAGGCGGTGAAGCTTTCTTT. It codes for CASRGGGEAFF. Filled out from reference TRBV3-1 and TRBJ1-1, the complete variable domain reads DTAVSQTPKYLVTQMGNDKSIKCEQNLGHDTMYWYKQDSKKFLKIMFSYNNKELIINETVPNRFSPKSPDKAHLNLHINSLELGDSAVYFCASRGGGEAFFGQGTRLTVV.

This clonotype was detected ten times or more. The chain combines TRBV7-2 with TRBJ2-7; D is tentatively TRBD1 or TRBD2 (5 bases each). V was shortened by 5 bases and J by 6 bases, with 20 bases between the two germline ends. The V gene's germline CDR1 is SGHTA and CDR2 FQGNSA. The CDR3 extends over 15 amino acids. CDR3 protein: CASSQGRPGRGEQYF. The DNA for the CDR3 is TGTGCCAGCAGCCAGGGACGGCCAGGGAGAGGCGAGCAGTACTTC.

This clonotype was seen a few times. The chain couples TRBV19 to TRBJ1-1; 8 bases are a match to TRBD1. The CDR3 is 14 residues long. Germline trimming cut 8 bases from V and 0 bases from J; bases unmatched to any gene: 5. The germline gives CDR1 LNHDA, CDR2 SQIVND (reference sequence). CDR3 bases: TGTGCCAGTGGGGCAGGGGGCTTGAACACTGAAGCTTTCTTT. Protein sequence: CASGAGGLNTEAFF.

V and J are TRBV5-5 and TRBJ2-5; 8 nucleotides line up with TRBD2. CDR1 is SGHKS and CDR2 is YYEKEE in the germline V gene (reference sequence). The length of the CDR3 is 13 residues. The V segment lost 2 bases and the J segment 3 bases; nucleotides outside the gene matches: 0. The CDR3 protein is CASSFGGEETQYF. CDR3 nucleotide sequence: TGTGCCAGCAGCTTCGGGGGGGAAGAGACCCAGTACTTC.

This clonotype was observed at least ten times. The CDR3 DNA follows: TGCAGCGTTGACGGCAGGGTGGCTGGCTACACCTTC. Protein sequence: CSVDGRVAGYTF. This chain joins TRBV29-1 and TRBJ1-2, with a tentative D call TRBD1 (5 bases). In germline, CDR1 is SQVTM, CDR2 ANQGSEA. Trimming stripped 3 bases from V and 7 bases from J, with 12 bases between. The length of the CDR3 is 12 residues.

At least ten counts were recorded for this clonotype. The chain is built from TRBV3-1 and TRBJ2-2; 10 bases line up with TRBD2. With V trimmed by 11 bases and J by 3 bases, 3 bases remained unmatched. The length of the CDR3 is 13 residues. Germline CDR1 LGHDT, CDR2 YNNKEL (reference sequence). CDR3 protein: CAVAGGYTGELFF. In DNA, the CDR3 is TGTGCCGTAGCGGGAGGTTACACCGGGGAGCTGTTTTTT. The full variable domain, with the rest looked up from reference TRBV3-1 and TRBJ2-2, is DTAVSQTPKYLVTQMGNDKSIKCEQNLGHDTMYWYKQDSKKFLKIMFSYNNKELIINETVPNRFSPKSPDKAHLNLHINSLELGDSAVYFCAVAGGYTGELFFGEGSRLTVL.